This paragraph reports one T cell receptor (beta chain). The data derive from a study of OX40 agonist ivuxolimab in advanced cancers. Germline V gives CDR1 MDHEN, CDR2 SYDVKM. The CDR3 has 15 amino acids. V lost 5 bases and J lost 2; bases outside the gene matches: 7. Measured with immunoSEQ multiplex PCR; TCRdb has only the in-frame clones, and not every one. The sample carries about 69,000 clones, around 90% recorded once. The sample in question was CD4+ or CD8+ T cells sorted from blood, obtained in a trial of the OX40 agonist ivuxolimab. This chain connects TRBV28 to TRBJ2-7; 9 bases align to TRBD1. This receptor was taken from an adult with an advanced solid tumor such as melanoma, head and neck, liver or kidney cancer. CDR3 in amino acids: CASSPTGTGTYEQYF. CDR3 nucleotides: TGTGCCAGCAGTCCAACCGGGACAGGGACCTACGAGCAGTACTTC.